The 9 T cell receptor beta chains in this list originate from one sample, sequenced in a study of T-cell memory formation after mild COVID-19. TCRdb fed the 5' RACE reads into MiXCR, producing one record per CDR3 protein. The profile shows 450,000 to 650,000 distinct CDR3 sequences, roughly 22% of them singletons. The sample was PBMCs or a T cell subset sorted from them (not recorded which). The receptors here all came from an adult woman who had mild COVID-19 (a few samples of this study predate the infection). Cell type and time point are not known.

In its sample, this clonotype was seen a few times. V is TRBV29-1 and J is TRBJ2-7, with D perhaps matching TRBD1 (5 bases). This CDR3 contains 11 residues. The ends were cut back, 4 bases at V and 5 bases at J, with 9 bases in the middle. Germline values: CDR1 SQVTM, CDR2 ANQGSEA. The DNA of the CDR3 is TGCAGCGTTGCCAGGGAACACGAGCAGTACTTC. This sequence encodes CSVAREHEQYF.

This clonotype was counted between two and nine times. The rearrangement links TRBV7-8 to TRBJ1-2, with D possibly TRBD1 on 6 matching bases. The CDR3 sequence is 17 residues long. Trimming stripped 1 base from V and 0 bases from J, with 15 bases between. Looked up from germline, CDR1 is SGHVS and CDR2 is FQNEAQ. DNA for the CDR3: TGTGCCAGCAGCTTAGATGGAGCAGGGGCCGCTAACTATGGCTACACCTTC. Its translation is CASSLDGAGAANYGYTF.

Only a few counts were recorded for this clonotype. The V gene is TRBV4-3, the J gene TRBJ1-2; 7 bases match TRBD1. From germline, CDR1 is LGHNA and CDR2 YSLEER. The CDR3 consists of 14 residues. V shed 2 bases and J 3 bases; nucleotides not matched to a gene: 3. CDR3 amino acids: CASSQFRGDYGYTF. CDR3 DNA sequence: TGCGCCAGCAGCCAATTCAGGGGGGACTATGGCTACACCTTC.

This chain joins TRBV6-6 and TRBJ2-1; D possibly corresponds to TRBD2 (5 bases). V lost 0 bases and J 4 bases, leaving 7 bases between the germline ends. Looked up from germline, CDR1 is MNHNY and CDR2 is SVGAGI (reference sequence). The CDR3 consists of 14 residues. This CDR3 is CASSYSRAYNEQFF. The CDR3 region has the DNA TGTGCCAGCAGTTACTCGAGGGCATACAATGAGCAGTTCTTC.

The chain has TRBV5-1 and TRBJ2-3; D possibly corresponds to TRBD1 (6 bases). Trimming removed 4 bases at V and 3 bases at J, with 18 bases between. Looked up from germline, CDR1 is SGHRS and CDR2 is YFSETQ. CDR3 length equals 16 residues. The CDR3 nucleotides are TGCGCCAGCAGCCCTCCGGACAGATGGGGGACAGATACGCAGTATTTT. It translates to CASSPPDRWGTDTQYF. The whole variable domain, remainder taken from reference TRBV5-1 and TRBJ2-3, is KAGVTQTPRYLIKTRGQQVTLSCSPISGHRSVSWYQQTPGQGLQFLFEYFSETQRNKGNFPGRFSGRQFSNSRSEMNVSTLELGDSALYLCASSPPDRWGTDTQYFGPGTRLTVL.

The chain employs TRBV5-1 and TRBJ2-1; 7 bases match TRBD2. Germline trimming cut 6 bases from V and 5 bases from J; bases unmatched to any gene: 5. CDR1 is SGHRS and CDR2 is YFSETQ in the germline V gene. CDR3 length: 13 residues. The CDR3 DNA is TGCGCCAGCACCCTGGGAGGGGACAATGAGCAGTTCTTC. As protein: CASTLGGDNEQFF. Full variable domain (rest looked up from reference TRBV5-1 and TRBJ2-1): KAGVTQTPRYLIKTRGQQVTLSCSPISGHRSVSWYQQTPGQGLQFLFEYFSETQRNKGNFPGRFSGRQFSNSRSEMNVSTLELGDSALYLCASTLGGDNEQFFGPGTRLTVL.

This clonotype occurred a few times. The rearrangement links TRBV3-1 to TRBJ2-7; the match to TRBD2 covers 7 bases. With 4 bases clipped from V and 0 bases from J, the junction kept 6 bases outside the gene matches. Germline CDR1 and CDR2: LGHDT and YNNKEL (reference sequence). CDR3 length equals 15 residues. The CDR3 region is CASSRYGGSSYEQYF. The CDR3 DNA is TGTGCCAGCAGCCGATACGGGGGGAGCTCCTACGAGCAGTACTTC.

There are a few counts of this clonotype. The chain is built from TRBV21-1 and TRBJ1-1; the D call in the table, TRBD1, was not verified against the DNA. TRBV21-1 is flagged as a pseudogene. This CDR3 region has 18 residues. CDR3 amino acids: CASSIVRSGASEDTEAFF. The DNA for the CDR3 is TGTGCCAGCAGCATTGTCCGTTCGGGGGCCAGCGAGGACACTGAAGCTTTCTTT.

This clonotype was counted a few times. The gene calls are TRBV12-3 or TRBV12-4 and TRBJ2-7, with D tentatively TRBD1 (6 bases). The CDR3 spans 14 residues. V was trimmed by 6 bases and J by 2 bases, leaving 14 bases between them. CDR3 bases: TGTGCCAGCAGCCCACACAAGGGGGCCTACGAGCAGTACTTC. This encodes CASSPHKGAYEQYF.